One T cell receptor (beta chain) is described in this entry. Germline values: CDR1 SGHDT, CDR2 YYEEEE. V lost 5 bases to trimming and J lost 3 bases; unmatched junction nucleotides: 8. This CDR3 region has 15 residues. TCRdb's copy holds only in-frame clones and misses some; the assay was immunoSEQ multiplex PCR. Of 60,000 or so clones listed, approximately 78% were seen once; the top ten hold around 13%. This sample stems from a study of blood T cell repertoires in COVID-19. In the study overall: Samples representing acute and convalescent COVID-19 were sourced from the United States, Italy and Spain.

The sequencing sample was made of peripheral blood. This receptor was obtained from a human donor in a cohort sampled during active COVID-19. V usage is TRBV5-6 and J usage is TRBJ1-2; 9 bases align to TRBD1. This CDR3 is CASRTGTGSHYGYTF. In nucleotides, the CDR3 is TGTGCCAGCAGAACAGGGACAGGGTCCCACTATGGCTACACCTTC. The whole variable domain, remainder taken from reference TRBV5-6 and TRBJ1-2, is DAGVTQSPTHLIKTRGQQVTLRCSPKSGHDTVSWYQQALGQGPQFIFQYYEEEERQRGNFPDRFSGHQFPNYSSELNVNALLLGDSALYLCASRTGTGSHYGYTFGSGTRLTVV.